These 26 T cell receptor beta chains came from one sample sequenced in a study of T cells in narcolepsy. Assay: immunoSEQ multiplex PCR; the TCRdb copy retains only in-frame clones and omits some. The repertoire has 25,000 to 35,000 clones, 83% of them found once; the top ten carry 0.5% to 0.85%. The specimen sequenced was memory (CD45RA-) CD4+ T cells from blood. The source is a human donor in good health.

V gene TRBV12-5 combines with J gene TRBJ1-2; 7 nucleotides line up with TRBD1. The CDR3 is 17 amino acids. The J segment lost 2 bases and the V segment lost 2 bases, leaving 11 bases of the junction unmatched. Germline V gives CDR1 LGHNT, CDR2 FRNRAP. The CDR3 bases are TGTGCTAGTGGTTTGAGTCTGGGACAGTTCTCAAACTATGGCTACACCTTC. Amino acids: CASGLSLGQFSNYGYTF.

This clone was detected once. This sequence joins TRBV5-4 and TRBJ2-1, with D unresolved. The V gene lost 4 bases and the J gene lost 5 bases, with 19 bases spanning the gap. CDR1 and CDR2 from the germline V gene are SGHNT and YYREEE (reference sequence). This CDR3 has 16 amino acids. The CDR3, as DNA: TGTGCCAGCAGCCCGGTCGTGGCTGGCAGTAACAATGAGCAGTTCTTC. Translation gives CASSPVVAGSNNEQFF.

The CDR3 DNA is TGTGCCACCGGCTCCAACCTGAACACTGAAGCTTTCTTT. It is translated as CATGSNLNTEAFF. V and J are TRBV15 and TRBJ1-1; D not certain. Germline V lookup: CDR1 LNHNV, CDR2 YYDKDF (reference sequence). The CDR3 is 13 amino acids. The germline V and J ends were trimmed by 8 bases and 0 bases, with 10 bases remaining between them.

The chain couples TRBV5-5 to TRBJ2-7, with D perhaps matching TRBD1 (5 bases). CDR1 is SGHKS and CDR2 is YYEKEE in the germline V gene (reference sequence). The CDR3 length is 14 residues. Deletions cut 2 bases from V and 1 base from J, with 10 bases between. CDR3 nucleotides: TGTGCCAGCAGCTTCAGGGAAGAATCCTACGAGCAGTACTTC. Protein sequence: CASSFREESYEQYF.

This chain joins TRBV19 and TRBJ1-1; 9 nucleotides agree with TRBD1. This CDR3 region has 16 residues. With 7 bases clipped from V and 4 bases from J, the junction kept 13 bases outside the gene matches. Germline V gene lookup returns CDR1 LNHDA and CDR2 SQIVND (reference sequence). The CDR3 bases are TGTGCCAGTACCTTGACCGGGACAGGGTTGGTCACTGAAGCTTTCTTT. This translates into CASTLTGTGLVTEAFF.

The CDR3 is CASSLAGGTDTQYF. As DNA, the CDR3 is TGTGCCAGCAGTCTAGCGGGGGGCACAGATACGCAGTATTTT. The chain carries TRBV6-4 and TRBJ2-3, with 10 positions matching TRBD2. Germline trimming cut 5 bases from V and 1 base from J; bases unmatched to any gene: 0. Germline V gene sequence: CDR1 MRHNA, CDR2 SNTAGT. CDR3 length equals 14 residues.

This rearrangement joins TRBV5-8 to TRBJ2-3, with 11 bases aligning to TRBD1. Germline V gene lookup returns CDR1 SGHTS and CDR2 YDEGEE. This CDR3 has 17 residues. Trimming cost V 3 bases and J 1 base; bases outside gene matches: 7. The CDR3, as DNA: TGTGCCAGCAGCTGGCGTCCGGGACAGGGGGGCACAGATACGCAGTATTTT. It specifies CASSWRPGQGGTDTQYF.

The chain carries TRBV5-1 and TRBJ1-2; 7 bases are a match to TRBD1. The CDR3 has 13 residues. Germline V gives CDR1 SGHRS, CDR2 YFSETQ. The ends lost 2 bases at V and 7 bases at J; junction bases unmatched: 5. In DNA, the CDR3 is TGCGCCAGCAGCTTCACAGGGGCCGGTGGCTACACCTTC. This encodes CASSFTGAGGYTF.

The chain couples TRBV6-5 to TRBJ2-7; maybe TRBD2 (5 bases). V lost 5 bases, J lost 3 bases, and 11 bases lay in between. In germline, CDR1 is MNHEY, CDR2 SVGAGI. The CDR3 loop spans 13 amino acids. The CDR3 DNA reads TGTGCCAGCAGTGCACGGACTGGCTACGAGCAGTACTTC. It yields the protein CASSARTGYEQYF.

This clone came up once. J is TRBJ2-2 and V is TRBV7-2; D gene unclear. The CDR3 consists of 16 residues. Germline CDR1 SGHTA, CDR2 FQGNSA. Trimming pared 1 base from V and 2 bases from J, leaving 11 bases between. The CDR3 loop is CASSLVWTENTGELFF. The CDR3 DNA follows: TGTGCCAGCAGCTTAGTCTGGACCGAAAACACCGGGGAGCTGTTTTTT.

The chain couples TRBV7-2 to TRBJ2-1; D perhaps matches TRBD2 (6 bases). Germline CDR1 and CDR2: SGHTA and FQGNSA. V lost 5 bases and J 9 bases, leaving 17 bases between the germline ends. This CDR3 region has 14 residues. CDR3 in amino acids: CASSPPGLRPEQFF. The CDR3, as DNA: TGTGCCAGCAGCCCACCGGGACTTCGGCCTGAGCAGTTCTTC.

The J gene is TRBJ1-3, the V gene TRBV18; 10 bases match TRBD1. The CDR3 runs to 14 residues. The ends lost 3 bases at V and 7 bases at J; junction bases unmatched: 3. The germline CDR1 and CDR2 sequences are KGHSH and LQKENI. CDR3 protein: CASSPGQGSNTIYF. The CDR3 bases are TGTGCCAGCTCACCGGGACAGGGGAGCAACACCATATATTTT.

The CDR3 protein is CASTRTGINYGYTF. CDR3 DNA sequence: TGTGCCAGCACGAGGACAGGAATTAACTATGGCTACACCTTC. The gene calls are TRBV28 and TRBJ1-2; 7 bases are a match to TRBD1. This CDR3 has 14 residues. Unmatched junction bases numbered 6, after V lost 7 bases and J lost 1 base. The germline V gene has CDR1 MDHEN and CDR2 SYDVKM.

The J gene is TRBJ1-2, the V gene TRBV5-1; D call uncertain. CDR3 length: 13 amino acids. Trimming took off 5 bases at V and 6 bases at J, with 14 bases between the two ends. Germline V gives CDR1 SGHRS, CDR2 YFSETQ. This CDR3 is CASRVDGPDGYTF. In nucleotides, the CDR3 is TGCGCCAGCAGGGTGGACGGCCCTGATGGCTACACCTTC. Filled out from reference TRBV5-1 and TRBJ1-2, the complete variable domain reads KAGVTQTPRYLIKTRGQQVTLSCSPISGHRSVSWYQQTPGQGLQFLFEYFSETQRNKGNFPGRFSGRQFSNSRSEMNVSTLELGDSALYLCASRVDGPDGYTFGSGTRLTVV.

CDR3 amino acids: CASSIGTAGNSPLHF. For the CDR3, the DNA is TGTGCCAGTAGTATAGGGACGGCCGGAAATTCACCCCTCCACTTT. The chain combines TRBV19 with TRBJ1-6; no clear D. Germline CDR1 LNHDA, CDR2 SQIVND (reference sequence). Trimming left V 1 base short and J 7 bases short, with 11 bases between. This CDR3 comprises 15 residues.

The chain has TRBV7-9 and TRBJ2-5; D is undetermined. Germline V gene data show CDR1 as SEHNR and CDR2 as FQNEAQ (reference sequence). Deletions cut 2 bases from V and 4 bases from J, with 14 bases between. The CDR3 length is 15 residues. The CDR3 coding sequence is TGTGCCAGCAGCTTAATCCACCCTATGCTAGAGACCCAGTACTTC. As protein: CASSLIHPMLETQYF.

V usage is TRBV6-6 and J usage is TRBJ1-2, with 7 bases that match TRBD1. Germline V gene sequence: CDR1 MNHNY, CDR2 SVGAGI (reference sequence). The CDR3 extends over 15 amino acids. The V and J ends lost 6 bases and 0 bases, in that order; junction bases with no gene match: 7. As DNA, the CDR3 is TGTGCCAGCAGACGCCGGGACAGAGCTAACTATGGCTACACCTTC. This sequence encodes CASRRRDRANYGYTF.

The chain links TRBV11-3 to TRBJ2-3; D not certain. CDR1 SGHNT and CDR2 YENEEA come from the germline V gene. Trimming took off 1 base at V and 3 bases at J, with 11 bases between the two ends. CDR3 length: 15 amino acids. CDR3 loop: CASSLGATPTDTQYF. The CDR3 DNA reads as TGTGCCAGCAGCTTAGGGGCCACCCCGACAGATACGCAGTATTTT.

CDR3 amino acids: CAISDPRLAGGLGEQFF. The CDR3 DNA is TGTGCCATCAGTGACCCCCGACTAGCGGGGGGGCTTGGGGAGCAGTTCTTC. V gene TRBV10-3 combines with J gene TRBJ2-1; 14 bases line up with TRBD2. This CDR3 contains 17 residues. The germline CDR1 and CDR2 sequences are ENHRY and SYGVKD. V shed 3 bases, J shed 10 bases, and the junction held 11 bases outside the gene matches.

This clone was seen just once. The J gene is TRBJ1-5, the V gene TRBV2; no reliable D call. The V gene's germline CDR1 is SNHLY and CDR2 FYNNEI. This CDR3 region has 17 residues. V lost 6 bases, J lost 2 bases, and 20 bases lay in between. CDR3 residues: CASRLERSGRGNQPQHF. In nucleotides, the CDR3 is TGTGCCAGCAGGTTAGAGAGGTCGGGCCGTGGCAATCAGCCCCAGCATTTT.

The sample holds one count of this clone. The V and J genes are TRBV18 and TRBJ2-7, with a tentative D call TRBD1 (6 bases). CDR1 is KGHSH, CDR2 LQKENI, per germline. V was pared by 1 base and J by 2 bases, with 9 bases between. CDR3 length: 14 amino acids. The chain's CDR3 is CASSPQGVTYEQYF. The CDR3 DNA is TGTGCCAGCTCACCACAGGGGGTGACCTACGAGCAGTACTTC.

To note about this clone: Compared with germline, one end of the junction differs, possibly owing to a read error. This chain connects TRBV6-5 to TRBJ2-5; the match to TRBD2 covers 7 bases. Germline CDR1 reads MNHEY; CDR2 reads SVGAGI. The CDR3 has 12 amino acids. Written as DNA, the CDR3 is TGTGTCAGCAAAACGGGGGGTTGGACCCAGTACTTC. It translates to CVSKTGGWTQYF.

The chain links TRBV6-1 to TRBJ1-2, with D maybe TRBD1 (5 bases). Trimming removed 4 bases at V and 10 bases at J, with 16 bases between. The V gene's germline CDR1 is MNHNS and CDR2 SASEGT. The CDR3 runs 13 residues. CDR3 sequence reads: CASSVVGTHVYTF. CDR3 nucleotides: TGTGCCAGCAGTGTAGTGGGGACCCATGTCTACACCTTC.

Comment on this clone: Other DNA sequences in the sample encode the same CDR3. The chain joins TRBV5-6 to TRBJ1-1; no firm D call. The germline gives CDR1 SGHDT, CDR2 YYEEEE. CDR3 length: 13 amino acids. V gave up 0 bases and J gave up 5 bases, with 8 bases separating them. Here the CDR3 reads CASSLVRGTEAFF. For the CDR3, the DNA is TGTGCCAGCAGCTTGGTCCGAGGGACTGAAGCTTTCTTT.

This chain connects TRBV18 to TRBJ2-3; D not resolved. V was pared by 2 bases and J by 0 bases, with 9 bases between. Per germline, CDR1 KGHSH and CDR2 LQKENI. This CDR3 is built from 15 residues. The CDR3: CASSPDRHSTDTQYF. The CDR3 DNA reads TGTGCCAGCTCACCAGACCGGCATAGCACAGATACGCAGTATTTT.

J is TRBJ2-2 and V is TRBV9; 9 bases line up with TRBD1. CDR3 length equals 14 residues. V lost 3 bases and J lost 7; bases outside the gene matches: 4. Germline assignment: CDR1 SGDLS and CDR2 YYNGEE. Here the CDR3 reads CASSARQGDGELFF. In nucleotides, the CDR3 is TGTGCCAGCAGCGCGAGACAGGGGGACGGGGAGCTGTTTTTT.